The sample holds many counts of the clone carrying this TCR beta chain. Its antigen is still unknown. The treatment is: randomized to nivolumab then ipilimumab (arm A) or the reverse (arm B). The sample comes from a study of sequential checkpoint blockade in melanoma. Study conclusions and caveats: About 30 times likelier clinical benefit followed increased tumor T-cell fraction and clonality.

Generated by immunoSEQ multiplex PCR, the TCRdb table keeps only in-frame clones and is missing some. The sample contains about 12,000 clones, 26% of which appear only once. Trimming stripped 5 bases from V and 2 bases from J, with 14 bases between. CDR3 length equals 14 residues. The germline V gene has CDR1 SGDLS and CDR2 YYNGEE. Source: tumor tissue (inferred from file names), taken from a patient given nivolumab and ipilimumab in sequence. The chain links TRBV9 to TRBJ2-7; no clear D gene. This receptor was identified in a human donor with melanoma. The CDR3 DNA reads TGTGCCAGCAGTCAGACAAGACTTACCTACGAGCAGTACTTC. This translates into CASSQTRLTYEQYF.